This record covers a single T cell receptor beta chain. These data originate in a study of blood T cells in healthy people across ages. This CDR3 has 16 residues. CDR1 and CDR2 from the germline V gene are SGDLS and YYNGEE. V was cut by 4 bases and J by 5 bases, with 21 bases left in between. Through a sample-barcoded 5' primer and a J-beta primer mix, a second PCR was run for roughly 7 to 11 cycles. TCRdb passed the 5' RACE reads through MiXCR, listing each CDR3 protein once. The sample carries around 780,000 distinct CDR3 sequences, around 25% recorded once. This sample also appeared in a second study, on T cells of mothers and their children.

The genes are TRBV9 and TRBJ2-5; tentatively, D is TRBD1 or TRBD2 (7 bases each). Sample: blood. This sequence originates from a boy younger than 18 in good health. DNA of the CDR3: TGTGCCAGCAGCCCCTACTCAGGGGGGGTGATGGAGACCCAGTACTTC. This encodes CASSPYSGGVMETQYF.